This TCR beta chain was sequenced during a study of CD8 T cells in ankylosing spondylitis. Regarding the study as a whole: One TCR beta motif, made up of roughly eight highly homologous variants, appeared characteristic of ankylosing spondylitis blood.

The germline V gene encodes CDR1 SGHTA and CDR2 FQGNSA. V was clipped by 2 bases and J by 3 bases; unmatched bases: 9. The length of the CDR3 is 17 residues. TCRdb reprocessed the 5' RACE reads via MiXCR and lists one record per CDR3 protein. This sample has approximately 250,000 distinct CDR3 sequences, with around 25% found just once. This clonotype was counted ten times or more. Its antigen is as yet unknown. The sequenced sample consisted of blood, either unsorted or a sorted T cell fraction (not recorded which). This clonotype originated in a male donor with ankylosing spondylitis or in good health (not recorded which). The chain recombines TRBV7-2 with TRBJ2-4; TRBD2 agrees at 8 bases. CDR3 protein: CASSLMGGGLVKNIQYF. The CDR3 DNA follows: TGTGCCAGCAGCTTAATGGGGGGGGGACTAGTCAAAAACATTCAGTACTTC.